This T cell receptor (beta chain) was captured by sequencing in a study of blood T cell repertoires in COVID-19. Study summary: The United States, Italy and Spain supplied acute and convalescent COVID-19 samples.

Study processing details: Estimates of nucleated cell counts were drawn from the amplification of reference gene primers. Only in-frame clones appear in the TCRdb table, and some are missing; sequencing was by immunoSEQ multiplex PCR. V and J calls and clone size follow that table, whereas D and trimming were derived from the DNA. Here the sample spans a few hundred thousand clones, 80% to 90% being singletons. The study recruited people aged roughly 18 to 95 years across approximately 24 US areas. Trimming removed 9 bases from V and 0 bases from J; junction bases left unmatched: 7. This CDR3 has 14 residues. Germline V gives CDR1 SGHRS, CDR2 YFSETQ. This clone showed up many times.

The sequencing sample was made of PBMCs or T cells enriched from blood (not recorded which). This rearrangement joins TRBV5-1 to TRBJ2-3; 7 nucleotides align to TRBD1. The TCR comes from a man aged 35-49 years in a cohort exposed to, infected with or recovered from COVID-19 (not recorded which). CDR3 nucleotide sequence: TGCGCCACTTCACGGACAGGTAGCACAGATACGCAGTATTTT. Protein sequence: CATSRTGSTDTQYF. The full variable domain, with the rest looked up from reference TRBV5-1 and TRBJ2-3, is KAGVTQTPRYLIKTRGQQVTLSCSPISGHRSVSWYQQTPGQGLQFLFEYFSETQRNKGNFPGRFSGRQFSNSRSEMNVSTLELGDSALYLCATSRTGSTDTQYFGPGTRLTVL.